The following is a TCR beta chain sequence with its context. Its antigen is as yet unknown. Treatment given: roughly 10-day PBMC culture with coronavirus spike peptide pools or control peptides (ViraFEST assay). This sample is drawn from a study of vaccination and CD4 T cells after COVID-19. About the research overall: Stimuli were overlapping spike peptide pools of SARS-CoV-2 and three common cold coronaviruses (HCoV-NL63, HCoV-OC43, HCoV-229E).

Whole-study findings and limits: Investigators enrolled relatively few convalescent patients and included no early post-infection timepoints.

Scientists ran DNA taken from cultured CD4+ T cells through the Oncomine TCR Beta short-read assay for sequencing. From the PCR reads, TCRdb called clonotypes with MiXCR, one entry per CDR3 protein. The table lists 7,500 to 8,500 distinct CDR3 sequences, approximately 50% of them singletons. The V and J ends lost 5 bases and 6 bases respectively, with 16 bases between them. Germline loops: CDR1 MDHEN, CDR2 SYDVKM. The CDR3 extends over 14 amino acids. This receptor was obtained from a human donor who had recovered from COVID-19. The source material was CD4+ T cells from blood, cultured in vitro. The V and J genes are TRBV28 and TRBJ1-2; maybe TRBD1 (5 bases). CDR3 region: CASSPRVGRDGYTF. DNA of the CDR3: TGTGCCAGCAGTCCCAGGGTAGGCCGGGATGGCTACACCTTC.